Included here is one T cell receptor (beta chain) sequence, with context. Its specificity is not known. Looked up from germline, CDR1 is LGHNA and CDR2 is YSLEER. This CDR3 has 16 amino acids. Trimming shortened V by 1 base and J by 0 bases, and 11 bases separated the two germline ends. The data derive from a study of T cell responses to AZD1222 COVID-19 vaccine. The study's findings and limits: It was only a handful of AZD1222 recipients who were seropositive at baseline. Across spike, vaccine-associated CD4 TCRs were found, dominant at 160-218 and 743-854. In the spike-specific TCR repertoire, nearly half reportedly target unmutated variant regions. Spike-specific TCR breadth and depth were elevated following two AZD1222 doses.

Libraries were prepared by immunoSEQ multiplex PCR; TCRdb keeps only in-frame clonotypes and omits some of them. This sample has 120,000 to 150,000 clones, with 85% to 90% found just once. Sequenced here: peripheral blood, sampled on day 0 of AZD1222 vaccination. This sequence was found in an adult in good health. The genes are TRBV4-3 and TRBJ2-3; the D is unclear. The CDR3 loop reads CASSQGPRTSTDTQYF. The CDR3 coding sequence is TGCGCCAGCAGCCAAGGGCCCAGAACTAGCACAGATACGCAGTATTTT.